The T cell receptor beta chain under discussion was sequenced for a study of blood T cell repertoires in COVID-19 (dated by TCRdb to 2019 to 2021). Broadly, across the study: The collaborator samples originated in the United States, Italy and Spain and spanned the acute and convalescent phases of COVID-19. The material from the prospective study consisted of cDNA or gDNA derived from T cells, B-cell-depleted T cells, or PBMCs. Deeply sampled blood TCRbeta repertoires from subjects exposed to, actively infected with, or recovered from COVID-19 were included in the dataset. The repertoires were released in a freely available public database intended as a resource for research on the immune response to SARS-CoV-2. The samples were drawn from the first 160 participants of the ongoing ImmuneRACE study and from 950 to 1,500 subjects provided by 6 global collaborators. Sample metadata almost always included a de-identified subject ID, COVID-19 status, age in years and sex. Where available, HLA class I and class II types were obtained from metadata supplied by the sample provider rather than from assay-based typing. The investigation overall reported the following: Clinical and demographic metadata were provided uncurated, with the amount varying by source and participant.

TCRbeta CDR3 regions were amplified from genomic DNA using the immunoSEQ Assay, a bias-controlled multiplex PCR. As for the original processing: Nucleated cell counts per sample were estimated from amplification of reference gene primers within the assay. To quantify the absolute abundance of each unique TCRbeta CDR3 rearrangement, sequence reads were collapsed and filtered. For each sample, productive Simpson clonality was calculated as the square root of Simpson's diversity index over productive rearrangements. The clones in this table, taken by TCRdb from immuneACCESS, are in-frame only. Not every clone is retained; where verified, under half of the shortfall comes from an unresolved V gene, and the cause of the rest is unknown. Clone size and the V and J calls come from that table; the DNA yielded D and trimming. The sample table holds nearly 250,000 clones, of which around 90% were seen once. The ten largest clones take up just over 0.85% of the sample.

Details on this clone: Its antigen is currently not known. There are no base qualities to consult, and no much larger clone falls within one base.

In the prospective study, participants were roughly 18 to 95 years old, resided in approximately 22 geographic areas of the United States, and were enrolled through a virtual design. Cohort assignment in the prospective study relied on participant-reported clinical history from a screening survey and a study questionnaire. Exposed participants were defined as having been in contact with someone with a PCR-confirmed or clinician-diagnosed COVID-19 case within 2 weeks of study entry. In the prospective study, mobile phlebotomists collected whole blood, serum and a nasopharyngeal or oropharyngeal swab from each participant. Over a 2-month period, participants in the prospective study had the option of providing additional blood draws and questionnaires. Before DNA extraction, prospective study blood samples were shipped either frozen or at room temperature. V is cut by 4 bases and J by 8 bases, and the space between the germline ends is 14 bases. The germline V gene encodes CDR1 KGHDR and CDR2 SFDVKD. The CDR3 goes from the cysteine to the phenylalanine over 14 residues. Only the CDR3 part of the read is kept: 42 bases, read in frame from the first base.

The rearranged chain carries TRBV24-1 and TRBJ2-1; tentative D gene TRBD1, with 6 bases matching. Sequences were obtained from PBMCs or T cells enriched from blood (not recorded which). This receptor was taken from a man aged 45 to 65 who had been exposed to COVID-19. CDR3 sequence: CATSDPQGSDEQFF. Here is the DNA: TGTGCCACCAGTGACCCGCAGGGGAGCGATGAGCAGTTCTTC.